Following are 2 T cell receptor beta chains from one sample sequenced in a study of human T cells and chemical hapten exposure (dated by TCRdb to the early 2020s). Libraries were constructed by RACE. TCRdb lists the instrument as NextSeq 500. Using fastp at Q25 and MiXCR, TCRdb reprocessed the public reads and kept productive beta chains. Identical CDR3 protein sequences are pooled into one entry, listed with their most common genes and DNA. The sample contains about 40,000 distinct CDR3 sequences, 3.3% of them found a single time. The top ten clonotypes cover more than 6.5% of the sample. The time point label, as the study defines it: patch test 2, 6 weeks after DPC sensitization. The meaning of the sample's treatment or condition label: therapeutic diphenylcyclopropenone sensitization with weekly scalp DPC. The specimen was whole blood, collected in connection with sensitization to the hapten diphenylcyclopropenone (DPC). The receptors shown here come from a man aged 35 to 55 with alopecia areata. Some clones in this sample may be carry-over from other donors' samples.

This clonotype was seen many times. This sequence joins TRBV20-1 and TRBJ2-7, with D tentatively TRBD1 or TRBD2 (5 bases each). Germline-derived CDR1 and CDR2 are DFQATT and SNEGSKA (reference sequence). V shed 3 bases and J shed 2 bases, with 17 bases lying between them. CDR3 length: 15 residues. The CDR3 protein is CSASFRGRSAYEQYF. The CDR3 nucleotides are TGCAGTGCTAGTTTCCGGGGCCGCTCTGCCTACGAGCAGTACTTC.

This clonotype was recorded at least ten times. J is TRBJ2-7 and V is TRBV28, with 11 positions matching TRBD1. The CDR3 is made up of 13 amino acids. V lost 7 bases and J lost 7; bases outside the gene matches: 6. The germline V gene encodes CDR1 MDHEN and CDR2 SYDVKM. CDR3 coding DNA: TGTGCCAGCACTGGACAGGGGGCGCGAGAGCAGTACTTC. It translates to CASTGQGAREQYF.